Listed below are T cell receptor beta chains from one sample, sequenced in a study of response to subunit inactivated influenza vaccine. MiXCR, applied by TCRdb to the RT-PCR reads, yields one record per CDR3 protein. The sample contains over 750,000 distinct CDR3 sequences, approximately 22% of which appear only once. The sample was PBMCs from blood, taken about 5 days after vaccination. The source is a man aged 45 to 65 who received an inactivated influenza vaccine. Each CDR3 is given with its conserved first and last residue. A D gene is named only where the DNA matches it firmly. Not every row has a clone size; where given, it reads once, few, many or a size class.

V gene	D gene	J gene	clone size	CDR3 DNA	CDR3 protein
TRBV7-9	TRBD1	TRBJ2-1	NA	TGTGCCAGCAGCGATGGGACAGGGAAAATTGAGCAGTTCTTC	CASSDGTGKIEQFF
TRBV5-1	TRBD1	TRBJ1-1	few	TGCGCCAGCAGCCTGGGACAGTTGATGAACACTGAAGCTTTCTTT	CASSLGQLMNTEAFF
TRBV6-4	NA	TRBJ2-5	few	TGTGCCAGCAGTGAAGGCAGGGGCAAGACCCAGTACTTC	CASSEGRGKTQYF
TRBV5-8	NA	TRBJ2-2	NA	TGTGCCAGCAGTCTTGTAGGAGGGACTGCCGCCGGGGAGCTGTTTTTT	CASSLVGGTAAGELFF
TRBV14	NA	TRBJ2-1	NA	TGTGCCAGCAGCCAAATGAAAGCGGGCGGGTATGAGCAGTTCTTC	CASSQMKAGGYEQFF
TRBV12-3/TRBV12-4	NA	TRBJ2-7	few	TGTGCCAGCAGTATCGACAGACGCTACGAGCAGTACTTC	CASSIDRRYEQYF
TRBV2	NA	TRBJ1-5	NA	TGTGCCAGCAGTGAAGGTCAATATAGCAATCAGCCCCAGCATTTT	CASSEGQYSNQPQHF
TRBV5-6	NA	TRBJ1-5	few	TGTGCCAGCAGCACCGGGACAATTAGCAATCAGCCCCAGCATTTT	CASSTGTISNQPQHF
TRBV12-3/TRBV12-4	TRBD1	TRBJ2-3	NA	TGTGCCAGCACCTTTCCCCAGACAGGGCGTCAGTATTTT	CASTFPQTGRQYF
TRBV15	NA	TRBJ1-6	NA	TGTGCCACCAGCCAGGGGCCAGGTGGATCACCCCTCCACTTT	CATSQGPGGSPLHF
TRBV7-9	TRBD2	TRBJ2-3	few	TGTGCCAGCAGCTTAGGTTTGACTAGCGCCTTAGATACGCAGTATTTT	CASSLGLTSALDTQYF
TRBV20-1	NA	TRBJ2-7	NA	TGCAGTGCTCAGAGGGGCATCTCCTACGAGCAGTACTTC	CSAQRGISYEQYF
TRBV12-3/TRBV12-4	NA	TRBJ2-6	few	TGTGCCAGCAGTTTTTCCATCTCTGGGGCCAACGTCCTGACTTTC	CASSFSISGANVLTF
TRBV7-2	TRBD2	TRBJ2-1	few	TGTGCCAGCAGTGGGAGGGTGCGATACAATGAGCAGTTCTTC	CASSGRVRYNEQFF
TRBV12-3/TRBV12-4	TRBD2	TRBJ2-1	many	TGTGCCAGCAGCCGTAGCGGGCCTCGTTACAATGAGCAGTTCTTC	CASSRSGPRYNEQFF
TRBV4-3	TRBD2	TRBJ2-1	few	TGCGCCAGCAGCCAAGAAAGTACTAGCGGGATTTGGGAGCAGTTCTTC	CASSQESTSGIWEQFF